A single sample gave rise to the 6 T cell receptor beta chains below, sequenced in a study of response to subunit inactivated influenza vaccine. TCRdb passed the RT-PCR reads through MiXCR, listing each CDR3 protein once. The sample includes about 580,000 distinct CDR3 sequences, about 15% of them seen just once. The sample in question was PBMCs from blood, obtained 11 to 12 days after vaccination. The receptors here all came from a middle-aged man who received an inactivated influenza vaccine.

This clonotype was counted many times. The chain joins TRBV7-2 to TRBJ2-5, with 7 bases that match TRBD2. V shed 3 bases and J 3 bases; nucleotides not matched to a gene: 1. Germline-derived CDR1 and CDR2 are SGHTA and FQGNSA. The CDR3 totals 13 residues. CDR3 bases: TGTGCCAGCAGCTTTGCGGGAGAAGAGACCCAGTACTTC. It encodes CASSFAGEETQYF.

V usage is TRBV28 and J usage is TRBJ2-3, with 10 nucleotides matching TRBD1. This CDR3 has 15 amino acids. Germline V CDR1 and CDR2: MDHEN, SYDVKM. The ends lost 4 bases at V and 4 bases at J; junction bases unmatched: 5. This CDR3 reads CASSSPGTGADTQYF. The CDR3 DNA follows: TGTGCCAGCAGTTCTCCCGGGACAGGGGCAGATACGCAGTATTTT.

This clonotype has just a few counts. This rearrangement joins TRBV12-3 or TRBV12-4 to TRBJ2-3, with a possible D match to TRBD2 (6 bases). The CDR3 spans 15 residues. Trimming took 3 bases from V and 1 from J, leaving 11 bases between them. CDR3 nucleotide sequence: TGTGCCAGCAGTTTTAGCGCTAGCGGCACAGATACGCAGTATTTT. Protein: CASSFSASGTDTQYF.

This clonotype was recorded at least ten times. The V call is TRBV20-1, the J call TRBJ2-1, with 10 bases aligning to TRBD2. Germline V gives CDR1 DFQATT, CDR2 SNEGSKA (reference sequence). V lost 3 bases, J lost 6 bases, and 5 bases stayed unmatched. The CDR3 totals 14 residues. CDR3 in amino acids: CSASLAGVSNEQFF. DNA for the CDR3: TGCAGTGCTAGTCTAGCGGGAGTTTCCAATGAGCAGTTCTTC.

The chain has TRBV5-6 and TRBJ1-1; possibly TRBD1 for D (6 bases). This CDR3 has 16 residues. Trimming removed 3 bases from V and 1 base from J, with 16 bases in between. Germline assignment: CDR1 SGHDT and CDR2 YYEEEE. CDR3 sequence reads: CASSSGVGARNTEAFF. The CDR3, as DNA: TGTGCCAGCAGCTCCGGGGTGGGGGCTAGGAACACTGAAGCTTTCTTT.

This clonotype was counted a few times. The chain uses TRBV4-1 and TRBJ1-1, with D maybe TRBD1 (5 bases). The V gene's germline CDR1 is MGHRA and CDR2 YSYEKL. The CDR3 has 17 residues. V was shortened by 0 bases and J by 4 bases, with 18 bases between the two germline ends. DNA for the CDR3: TGCGCCAGCAGCCAAGATAGGGGAAACCGATTCATCACTGAAGCTTTCTTT. The encoded protein is CASSQDRGNRFITEAFF.